The text below deals with one T cell receptor beta chain. This sample is part of a study of blood T cell repertoires in COVID-19. Whole-study context: The study drew acute and convalescent COVID-19 samples from the United States, Italy and Spain.

Sequencing was performed with immunoSEQ multiplex PCR; in TCRdb, only in-frame clones are kept and a portion is missing. The table includes roughly 190,000 clones, roughly 82% detected once. Seattle patients were enrolled during active infection and followed longitudinally. This CDR3 is built from 13 residues. Per the germline V gene, CDR1 is SQVTM and CDR2 is ANQGSEA. The V end was cut by 4 bases, the J end by 5 bases, with 11 bases between. This sequence was found in a woman aged 60-75 years with COVID-19, enrolled during active disease. The chain is built from TRBV29-1 and TRBJ1-4; possibly TRBD1 for D (6 bases). The sample consisted of peripheral blood. CDR3 in amino acids: CSVGDRWNEKLFF. The CDR3 nucleotides read TGCAGCGTTGGAGACAGGTGGAATGAAAAACTGTTTTTT.